This T cell receptor (beta chain) is drawn from a study of response to subunit inactivated influenza vaccine. General study results and limits: There was a suggestion from the authors that each seasonal influenza vaccination recruits few new T cells.

A remark on this clonotype: The antigen is undetermined.

TCRdb reprocessed the RT-PCR reads with MiXCR, giving one entry per CDR3 protein. Counted here are approximately 700,000 distinct CDR3 sequences, approximately 14% occurring once; the ten biggest clones make up 6.5% to 8.5%. The V gene's germline CDR1 is ENHRY and CDR2 SYGVKD. The CDR3 is made up of 12 amino acids. V lost 6 bases, J lost 4 bases, and 0 bases stayed unmatched. This TCR was recovered from a man aged 50-59 years who received an inactivated influenza vaccine. Sequencing was performed on PBMCs from blood, taken roughly 2 weeks before vaccination. The chain employs TRBV10-3 and TRBJ1-1, with 9 bases aligning to TRBD1. CDR3 coding DNA: TGTGCCATCAGGGGACAGGGCACTGAAGCTTTCTTT. Translating it yields CAIRGQGTEAFF.